The 10 T cell receptor beta chains below were found in one sample sequenced in a study of blood T cells in healthy people across ages. Together with a sample-barcoded 5' primer, a J-beta primer mix was included in a second PCR lasting roughly 6 to 12 cycles. TCRdb called the 5' RACE reads again in MiXCR, with one record for every CDR3 protein. This table holds roughly 550,000 distinct CDR3 sequences, 24% found once. Another study also made use of these data, one on T cells of mothers and their children.

The specimen was blood. All receptors come from a boy aged 5-17 years in good health.

J is TRBJ2-5 and V is TRBV3-1, with TRBD2 matching over 8 bases. The CDR3 extends over 15 amino acids. V shed 2 bases and J 2 bases; nucleotides not matched to a gene: 4. Germline-derived CDR1 and CDR2 are LGHDT and YNNKEL (reference sequence). The CDR3 DNA reads as TGTGCCAGCAGCCAAACCGGGACTAGACAAGAGACCCAGTACTTC. It encodes CASSQTGTRQETQYF.

The V call is TRBV20-1, the J call TRBJ2-4; no clear D. Trimming left V 0 bases short and J 0 bases short, with 9 bases between. This CDR3 comprises 15 residues. CDR1 is DFQATT and CDR2 is SNEGSKA in the germline V gene (reference sequence). CDR3 residues: CSARDPNLAKNIQYF. CDR3 nucleotide sequence: TGCAGTGCTAGAGATCCCAATTTAGCCAAAAACATTCAGTACTTC.

This chain connects TRBV20-1 to TRBJ2-5, with 7 bases matching TRBD2. The DNA end is a closer match to TRBJ2-1, so the J assignment may be wrong. Looked up from germline, CDR1 is DFQATT and CDR2 is SNEGSKA (reference sequence). The CDR3 covers 15 residues. The CDR3 DNA follows: TGCAGTGCTAGAGATCCTAGCGGCCCCCCGGGTGAGCAGTTCTTC. Its protein product is CSARDPSGPPGEQFF.

In its sample, this clonotype was seen a few times. The chain is built from TRBV6-6 and TRBJ2-7, with 9 bases aligning to TRBD1. The CDR3 spans 14 residues. The V gene's germline CDR1 is MNHNY and CDR2 SVGAGI (reference sequence). Trimming cost V 6 bases and J 3 bases; bases outside gene matches: 6. The CDR3 region has the DNA TGTGCCAGCAGCTCGGACAGGGGAGGCTACGAGCAGTACTTC. Encoded protein: CASSSDRGGYEQYF.

V and J are TRBV20-1 and TRBJ2-3; 9 bases agree with TRBD2. CDR1 and CDR2 from the germline V gene are DFQATT and SNEGSKA (reference sequence). V was pared by 5 bases and J by 1 base, with 16 bases of the junction left unmatched. This CDR3 region has 18 residues. The CDR3 nucleotides read TGCAGTGCTGACAACCTCCTAGCGGGGAGGGCCGGCACAGATACGCAGTATTTT. Protein: CSADNLLAGRAGTDTQYF.

The rearrangement uses TRBV29-1 and TRBJ2-1, with D maybe TRBD2 (6 bases). V was cut by 8 bases and J by 7 bases, with 21 bases left in between. Germline V gives CDR1 SQVTM, CDR2 ANQGSEA. The CDR3 extends over 14 amino acids. DNA for the CDR3: TGCAGCTCCCGGCGGGGCCGAGAAACTAATGAGCAGTTCTTC. This encodes CSSRRGRETNEQFF.

This clonotype showed up just a few times. V gene TRBV19 combines with J gene TRBJ1-1; TRBD1 aligns across 12 bases. Unmatched junction bases numbered 9, after V lost 10 bases and J lost 0 bases. The CDR3 consists of 16 residues. Germline CDR1 reads LNHDA; CDR2 reads SQIVND (reference sequence). CDR3 coding DNA: TGTGCCACTAAGCCGGGACAGGGGGCGATGAACACTGAAGCTTTCTTT. This sequence encodes CATKPGQGAMNTEAFF.

This chain uses TRBV10-3 with TRBJ2-3; D gene ambiguous. CDR3 length: 14 residues. Germline loops: CDR1 ENHRY, CDR2 SYGVKD. Between the trimmed V and J ends, which lost 3 bases and 5 bases, there was a span of 12 bases. As DNA, the CDR3 is TGTGCCATCAGTGAACACCAGCTAGGAGATACGCAGTATTTT. It is translated as CAISEHQLGDTQYF.

This clonotype has more than one count but fewer than ten. This chain uses TRBV24-1 with TRBJ2-5; D unresolved. The J call may be incorrect, as the DNA end agrees better with TRBJ2-7. This CDR3 is 13 amino acids long. Looked up from germline, CDR1 is KGHDR and CDR2 is SFDVKD. The CDR3 DNA is TGTTCCAAGCGATCGGCCGGTGGATACGAGCAGTACTTC. Protein product: CSKRSAGGYEQYF.

This clonotype has ten or more counts. The rearrangement links TRBV7-6 to TRBJ2-1; 8 bases match TRBD2. V shed 5 bases and J 7 bases; nucleotides not matched to a gene: 4. This CDR3 has 13 residues. The V gene's germline CDR1 is SGHVS and CDR2 FNYEAQ. CDR3 DNA sequence: TGTGCCAGCAGCCCGGGGGGGAAAAATGAGCAGTTCTTC. Its protein is CASSPGGKNEQFF.